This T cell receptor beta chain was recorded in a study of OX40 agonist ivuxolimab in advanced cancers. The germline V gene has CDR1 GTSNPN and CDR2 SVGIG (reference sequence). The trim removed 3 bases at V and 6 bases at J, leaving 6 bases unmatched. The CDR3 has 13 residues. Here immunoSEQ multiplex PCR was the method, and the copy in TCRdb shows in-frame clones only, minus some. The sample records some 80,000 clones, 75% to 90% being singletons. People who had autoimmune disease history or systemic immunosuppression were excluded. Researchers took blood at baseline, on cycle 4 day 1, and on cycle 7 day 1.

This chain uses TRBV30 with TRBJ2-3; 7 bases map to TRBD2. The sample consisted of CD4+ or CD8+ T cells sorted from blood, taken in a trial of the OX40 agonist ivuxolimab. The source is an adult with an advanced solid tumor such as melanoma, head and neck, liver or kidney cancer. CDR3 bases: TGTGCCTGGAGGGCCGCGGGAGTTGATACGCAGTATTTT. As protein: CAWRAAGVDTQYF.